The subject of this entry is one T cell receptor (beta chain). Methods used by the authors: Nucleated cell number was recorded as an estimate derived from reference gene primer amplification. Generated by immunoSEQ multiplex PCR, the TCRdb table keeps only in-frame clones and is missing some. That table gives V, J and clone size, and the DNA gave D and trimming. The sample lists tens of thousands of clones; 90% to 95% were seen once. The data derive from a study of blood T cell repertoires in COVID-19. Study-wide background: PBMCs, B-cell-depleted T cells, or T cells provided the cDNA or gDNA that made up the material.

The sequenced material came from peripheral blood. The sequence derives from a human donor in a cohort sampled during active COVID-19.

CDR3 amino acids: CASSKAPDRPYSGANVLTF. DNA for the CDR3: TGTGCCAGCAGCAAAGCTCCGGACAGGCCTTACTCTGGGGCCAACGTCCTGACTTTC. The chain carries TRBV21-1 and TRBJ2-6; TRBD1 is the table's D call, not checked against the DNA. TRBV21-1 is a pseudogene locus. The CDR3 has 19 amino acids.